One and the same sample provided the 14 T cell receptor beta chains below, sequenced in a study of beta chain features in type 1 diabetes. Study-level findings and limits: In all four CD4+ subsets, TCRB CDR3 length was significantly, moderately reduced in type 1 diabetes.

Their antigen targets remain unknown. The entirety of the isolated RNA underwent reverse transcription, so expressed TCRB transcripts were sequenced. Profiling relied on immunoSEQ multiplex PCR, and the TCRdb table lists in-frame clones only, not all of them. The table records 120,000 or so clones, about 18% of them present only once. The specimen sequenced was central memory CD4+ T cells from blood. These receptor sequences come from a man aged 18 to 30 with type 1 diabetes.

There are a few counts of this clone. The CDR3 protein is CSAANMGHQYF. Written as DNA, the CDR3 is TGCAGTGCCGCCAACATGGGACACCAGTACTTC. The chain combines TRBV20-1 with TRBJ2-7, with a tentative D call TRBD1 (6 bases). CDR3 length equals 11 residues. V lost 6 bases and J 10 bases, leaving 16 bases between the germline ends. CDR1 and CDR2 from the germline V gene are DFQATT and SNEGSKA (reference sequence).

A few counts support this clone. The genes are TRBV27 and TRBJ2-6; no reliable D call. From germline, CDR1 is MNHEY and CDR2 SMNVEV (reference sequence). V lost 6 bases to trimming and J lost 0 bases, with 9 bases between them. This CDR3 contains 15 residues. CDR3: CASSSPYSGANVLTF. Written as DNA, the CDR3 is TGTGCCAGCAGCTCCCCGTACTCTGGGGCCAACGTCCTGACTTTC.

The chain links TRBV25-1 to TRBJ1-2; D gene ambiguous. The CDR3 is 14 residues long. Germline V gives CDR1 MGHDK, CDR2 SYGVNS. Trimming removed 5 bases at V and 0 bases at J, with 10 bases between. The CDR3 DNA reads TGTGCCAGCAGTTCGGACGCGGCTAACTATGGCTACACCTTC. This sequence encodes CASSSDAANYGYTF.

V gene TRBV6-5 combines with J gene TRBJ2-5; D not resolved. The V gene lost 2 bases and the J gene lost 7 bases, with 14 bases spanning the gap. The germline gives CDR1 MNHEY, CDR2 SVGAGI. This CDR3 has 14 amino acids. The CDR3: CASSYQLTTATQYF. CDR3 DNA: TGTGCCAGCAGTTACCAACTAACGACCGCGACCCAGTACTTC.

This chain connects TRBV18 to TRBJ1-6; the D is unclear. The CDR3 length is 13 residues. Trimming left V 3 bases short and J 8 bases short, with 8 bases between. CDR1 is KGHSH, CDR2 LQKENI, per germline. In DNA, the CDR3 is TGTGCCAGCTCACCGGCAGGAGATTCACCCCTCCACTTT. Protein sequence: CASSPAGDSPLHF.

On this clone itself: Different DNA sequences within this sample yield the same CDR3. The chain couples TRBV2 to TRBJ2-5, with D hard to call. Germline values: CDR1 SNHLY, CDR2 FYNNEI. The CDR3 has 11 residues. V shed 6 bases and J shed 0 bases, with 2 bases lying between them. CDR3 amino acids: CASRYQETQYF. In nucleotides, the CDR3 is TGTGCCAGCAGATACCAAGAGACCCAGTACTTC.

The J gene is TRBJ2-3, the V gene TRBV5-1; D uncertain. Germline lookup yields CDR1 SGHRS and CDR2 YFSETQ. Trimming cost V 4 bases and J 1 base, with 7 bases left between them. This CDR3 contains 13 residues. In nucleotides, the CDR3 is TGCGCCAGCAGCCAAAAGGGCACAGATACGCAGTATTTT. Amino acid sequence: CASSQKGTDTQYF.

In this sample, this clone turned up many times. The chain couples TRBV20-1 to TRBJ1-6; D is perhaps TRBD1 (6 bases). Trimming took off 0 bases at V and 18 bases at J, with 12 bases between the two ends. The CDR3 has 11 residues. Germline lookup yields CDR1 DFQATT and CDR2 SNEGSKA (reference sequence). The DNA for the CDR3 is TGCAGTGCTAGAGAACAGGGACTATACCACTTT. Its translation is CSAREQGLYHF.

This clone turned up a few times. The genes are TRBV19 and TRBJ1-2; TRBD1 matches 8 bases. Germline CDR1 and CDR2: LNHDA and SQIVND (reference sequence). The CDR3 consists of 13 residues. J was trimmed by 2 bases and V by 7 bases; bases with no gene match: 3. This chain's CDR3 is CASTGGLNYGYTF. The CDR3 DNA reads as TGTGCCAGTACAGGGGGCTTAAACTATGGCTACACCTTC.

The chain recombines TRBV7-2 with TRBJ2-7; 8 bases line up with TRBD2. The CDR3 is made up of 15 amino acids. V lost 0 bases and J lost 2; bases outside the gene matches: 3. Germline CDR1 SGHTA, CDR2 FQGNSA. The CDR3 DNA is TGTGCCAGCAGCTTAGCTAGCGGGGAGACCTACGAGCAGTACTTC. It translates to CASSLASGETYEQYF.

The chain uses TRBV9 and TRBJ2-1, with 13 bases identical to TRBD2. V shed 4 bases and J 9 bases; nucleotides not matched to a gene: 10. This CDR3 is 16 amino acids long. Germline V CDR1 and CDR2: SGDLS, YYNGEE. The CDR3 sequence: CASSPRTSGSYGEQFF. The CDR3 DNA is TGTGCCAGCAGCCCCCGGACTAGCGGGAGTTATGGTGAGCAGTTCTTC.

There are a few counts of this clone. The chain has TRBV30 and TRBJ1-4, with 7 bases matching TRBD1. The V gene end was trimmed by 8 bases and the J gene end by 8 bases; junction bases not matched to a gene: 11. The CDR3 consists of 13 residues. Per the germline V gene, CDR1 is GTSNPN and CDR2 is SVGIG (reference sequence). The CDR3 bases are TGTGCCGCCCAGACAGGGCTTGCGGAAAAACTGTTTTTT. Amino acids: CAAQTGLAEKLFF.

This clone was counted only a few times. The rearrangement links TRBV5-6 to TRBJ2-1; the D gene is possibly TRBD2 (6 bases). The CDR3 length is 17 residues. The V end lost 3 bases, the J end lost 0 bases, and 16 bases lay between the germline ends. Germline assignment: CDR1 SGHDT and CDR2 YYEEEE. The CDR3 here is CASSYLGGLLSYNEQFF. The CDR3 DNA sequence: TGTGCCAGCAGCTACCTCGGGGGACTCCTCTCCTACAATGAGCAGTTCTTC. Supplemented by reference TRBV5-6 and TRBJ2-1, the full variable domain reads DAGVTQSPTHLIKTRGQQVTLRCSPKSGHDTVSWYQQALGQGPQFIFQYYEEEERQRGNFPDRFSGHQFPNYSSELNVNALLLGDSALYLCASSYLGGLLSYNEQFFGPGTRLTVL.

The chain employs TRBV5-1 and TRBJ2-1, with TRBD2 identical over 11 bases. The trim removed 3 bases at V and 13 bases at J, leaving 6 bases unmatched. The CDR3 spans 13 residues. Per germline, CDR1 SGHRS and CDR2 YFSETQ. CDR3 region: CASSSATSGDQFF. CDR3 DNA sequence: TGCGCCAGCAGCTCAGCGACTAGCGGGGACCAGTTCTTC. The whole variable domain, filled in from reference TRBV5-1 and TRBJ2-1, reads KAGVTQTPRYLIKTRGQQVTLSCSPISGHRSVSWYQQTPGQGLQFLFEYFSETQRNKGNFPGRFSGRQFSNSRSEMNVSTLELGDSALYLCASSSATSGDQFFGPGTRLTVL.